These 2 T cell receptor beta chains came from one sample sequenced in a study of technical replicates of blood from a handful of donors. Generated by immunoSEQ multiplex PCR, the TCRdb table keeps only in-frame clones and is missing some. The sample has about 80,000 clones, around 90% seen once. The sequencing sample was made of T cells isolated from PBMCs. The receptor set was obtained from a human donor in good health.

CDR3 sequence: CASSLDSSFYNEQFF. CDR3 coding DNA: TGTGCCAGCAGCTTAGATAGCAGCTTCTACAATGAGCAGTTCTTC. V usage is TRBV11-2 and J usage is TRBJ2-1; the D is unclear. Per germline, CDR1 SGHAT and CDR2 FQNNGV. Trimming removed 0 bases from V and 3 bases from J, with 9 bases in between. The CDR3 spans 15 residues.

CDR3 loop: CASSEQNARVYYGYTF. The CDR3 nucleotides are TGTGCCAGCAGTGAACAGAACGCCCGGGTCTACTATGGCTACACCTTC. The chain carries TRBV6-1 and TRBJ1-2; no reliable D call. Per germline, CDR1 MNHNS and CDR2 SASEGT. The CDR3 consists of 16 residues. Trimming took off 2 bases at V and 3 bases at J, with 16 bases between the two ends.